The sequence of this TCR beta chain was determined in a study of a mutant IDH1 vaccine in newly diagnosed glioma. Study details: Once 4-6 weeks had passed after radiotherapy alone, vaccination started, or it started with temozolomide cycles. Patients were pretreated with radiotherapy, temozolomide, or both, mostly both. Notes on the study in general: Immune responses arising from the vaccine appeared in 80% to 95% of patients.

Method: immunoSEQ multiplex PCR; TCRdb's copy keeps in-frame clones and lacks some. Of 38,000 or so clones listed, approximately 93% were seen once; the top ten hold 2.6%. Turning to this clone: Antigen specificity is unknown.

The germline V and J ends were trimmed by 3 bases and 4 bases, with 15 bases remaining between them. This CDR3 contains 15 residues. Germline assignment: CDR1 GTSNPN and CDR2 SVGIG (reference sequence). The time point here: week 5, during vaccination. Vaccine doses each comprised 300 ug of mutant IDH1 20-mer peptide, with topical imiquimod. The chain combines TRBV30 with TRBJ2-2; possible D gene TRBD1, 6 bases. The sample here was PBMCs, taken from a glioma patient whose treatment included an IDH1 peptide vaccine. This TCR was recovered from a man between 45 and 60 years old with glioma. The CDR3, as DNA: TGTGCCTGGAGGGGACATCCGAGAGGCACCGGGGAGCTGTTTTTT. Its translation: CAWRGHPRGTGELFF.